This entry lists 8 T cell receptor beta chains sequenced from one sample in a study of follicular helper T cells after annual influenza vaccination. Time point given: 2015-2016 season, 7 days after influenza vaccination. Assay: immunoSEQ multiplex PCR; the TCRdb copy retains only in-frame clones and omits some. Of some 6,900 clones listed, around 84% are singletons. The sample consisted of CXCR5- memory CD4+ T cells sorted from blood, taken 7 days after influenza vaccination. All receptors come from an adult who received the influenza vaccine.

V gene TRBV2 combines with J gene TRBJ1-1; a weak D match, TRBD1 (5 bases). Germline values: CDR1 SNHLY, CDR2 FYNNEI. This CDR3 region has 12 residues. Trimming left V 6 bases short and J 5 bases short, with 10 bases between. For the CDR3, the DNA is TGTGCCAGCAGGGCAGACAGAACTGAAGCTTTCTTT. Its protein is CASRADRTEAFF. Full variable domain (remainder filled in from reference TRBV2 and TRBJ1-1): EPEVTQTPSHQVTQMGQEVILRCVPISNHLYFYWYRQILGQKVEFLVSFYNNEISEKSEIFDDQFSVERPDGSNFTLKIRSTKLEDSAMYFCASRADRTEAFFGQGTRLTVV.

V is TRBV2 and J is TRBJ2-5; D may be TRBD2 (6 bases). Trimming took 8 bases from V and 5 from J, leaving 6 bases between them. Per germline, CDR1 SNHLY and CDR2 FYNNEI. The CDR3 contains 10 residues. CDR3 DNA: TGTGCCAGCGGGGGGGAGACCCAGTACTTC. Translating it yields CASGGETQYF.

The chain is built from TRBV7-2 and TRBJ2-1; perhaps D is TRBD1 or TRBD2 (5 bases each). The CDR3 has 15 amino acids. Germline loops: CDR1 SGHTA, CDR2 FQGNSA. The V and J ends lost 5 bases and 3 bases respectively, with 14 bases between them. CDR3: CASSSSQGVYNEQFF. The CDR3 bases are TGTGCCAGCAGCAGCAGCCAGGGAGTCTACAATGAGCAGTTCTTC.

The chain joins TRBV5-6 to TRBJ2-7, with a tentative D call TRBD2 (6 bases). The germline V and J ends were trimmed by 1 base and 1 base, with 12 bases remaining between them. This CDR3 spans 15 amino acids. CDR1 SGHDT and CDR2 YYEEEE come from the germline V gene. The CDR3: CASSLRGSGSYEQYF. Written as DNA, the CDR3 is TGTGCCAGCAGCTTGCGAGGTAGCGGATCCTACGAGCAGTACTTC.

The J gene is TRBJ1-6, the V gene TRBV9; D is uncertain. This CDR3 comprises 15 residues. V was trimmed by 4 bases and J by 8 bases, leaving 16 bases between them. Per germline, CDR1 SGDLS and CDR2 YYNGEE. The CDR3 is CASSPNSTPDSPLHF. CDR3 in DNA: TGTGCCAGCAGCCCGAACTCAACCCCTGATTCACCCCTCCACTTT.

The V gene is TRBV5-4, the J gene TRBJ2-1; 11 positions match TRBD2. Germline CDR1 reads SGHNT; CDR2 reads YYREEE (reference sequence). This CDR3 has 16 residues. The V gene end was trimmed by 4 bases and the J gene end by 2 bases; junction bases not matched to a gene: 5. CDR3 amino acids: CASSLRLAGPYNEQFF. The CDR3 region has the DNA TGTGCCAGCAGCCTTCGACTAGCGGGACCCTACAATGAGCAGTTCTTC.

The chain joins TRBV11-2 to TRBJ1-5; 7 nucleotides match TRBD1. V trimming: 3 bases; J trimming: 0 bases; junction bases outside the gene matches: 2. The CDR3 has 15 residues. From germline, CDR1 is SGHAT and CDR2 FQNNGV. CDR3 residues: CASSLDRNSNQPQHF. The CDR3 DNA is TGTGCCAGCAGCTTGGACAGGAATAGCAATCAGCCCCAGCATTTT.

The V and J genes are TRBV5-6 and TRBJ2-3; TRBD1 aligns across 7 bases. The CDR3 spans 15 residues. V was clipped by 2 bases and J by 1 base; unmatched bases: 4. CDR1 SGHDT and CDR2 YYEEEE come from the germline V gene. CDR3 DNA: TGTGCCAGCAGCTTTGACAGGGTCGGCACAGATACGCAGTATTTT. It yields the protein CASSFDRVGTDTQYF.